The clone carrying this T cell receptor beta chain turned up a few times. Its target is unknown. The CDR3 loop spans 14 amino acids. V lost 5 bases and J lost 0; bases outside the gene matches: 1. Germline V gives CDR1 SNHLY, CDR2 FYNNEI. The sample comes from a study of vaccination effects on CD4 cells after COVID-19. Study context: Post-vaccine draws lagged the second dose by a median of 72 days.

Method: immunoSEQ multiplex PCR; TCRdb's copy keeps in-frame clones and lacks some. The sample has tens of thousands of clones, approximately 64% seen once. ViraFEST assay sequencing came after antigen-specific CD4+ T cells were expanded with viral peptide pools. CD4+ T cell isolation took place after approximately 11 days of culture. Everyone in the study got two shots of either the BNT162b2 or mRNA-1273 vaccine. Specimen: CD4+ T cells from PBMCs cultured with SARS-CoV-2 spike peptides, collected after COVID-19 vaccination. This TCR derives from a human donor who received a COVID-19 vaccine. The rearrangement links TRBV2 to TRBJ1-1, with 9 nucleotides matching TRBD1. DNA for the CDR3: TGTGCCAGCAGTAGACAGGGGGTGAACACTGAAGCTTTCTTT. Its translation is CASSRQGVNTEAFF.